This T cell receptor beta chain was sequenced in a study of OX40 agonist ivuxolimab in advanced cancers. Study details: Given to patients was ivuxolimab, an agonistic anti-OX40 (CD134) antibody. Study findings and constraints: The study observed clonal expansion of CD4+ and CD8+ blood T cells by week 6 at 0.1 to 3.0 mg/kg. Partial responders receiving 0.1-3.0 mg/kg showed among the lowest clonal expansion.

Sequencing used immunoSEQ multiplex PCR; TCRdb keeps in-frame clones, though not all of them. The table includes around 68,000 clones, approximately 90% detected once. CDR3 length: 14 amino acids. Trimming cost V 6 bases and J 6 bases; bases outside gene matches: 7. Germline CDR1 is MNHNS and CDR2 is SASEGT. In regard to this clone: The antigen remains unidentified.

Autoimmune disease history or systemic immunosuppression led to patients being barred. Sequencing was performed on CD4+ or CD8+ T cells sorted from blood, taken in a trial of the OX40 agonist ivuxolimab. The genes are TRBV6-1 and TRBJ2-1; 8 bases are shared with TRBD2. This receptor was taken from an adult with an advanced solid tumor such as melanoma, head and neck, liver or kidney cancer. Here the CDR3 reads CASRLAGLGNEQFF. CDR3 DNA sequence: TGTGCCAGCAGATTAGCGGGGCTAGGCAATGAGCAGTTCTTC.